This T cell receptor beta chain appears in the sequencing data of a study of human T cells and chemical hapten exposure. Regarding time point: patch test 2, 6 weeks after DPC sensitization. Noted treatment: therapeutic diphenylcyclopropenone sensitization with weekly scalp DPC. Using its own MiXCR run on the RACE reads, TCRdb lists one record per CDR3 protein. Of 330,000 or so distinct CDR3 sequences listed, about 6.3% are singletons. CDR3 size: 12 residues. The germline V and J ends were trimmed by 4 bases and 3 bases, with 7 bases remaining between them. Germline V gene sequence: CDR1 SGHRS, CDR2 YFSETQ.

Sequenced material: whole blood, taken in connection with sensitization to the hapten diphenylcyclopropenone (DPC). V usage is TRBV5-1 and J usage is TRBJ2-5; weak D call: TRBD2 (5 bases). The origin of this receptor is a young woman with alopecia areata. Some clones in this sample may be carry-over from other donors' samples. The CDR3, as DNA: TGCGCCAGCAGCGAGGGAGAAGAGACCCAGTACTTC. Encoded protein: CASSEGEETQYF. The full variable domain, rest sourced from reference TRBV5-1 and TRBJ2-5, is KAGVTQTPRYLIKTRGQQVTLSCSPISGHRSVSWYQQTPGQGLQFLFEYFSETQRNKGNFPGRFSGRQFSNSRSEMNVSTLELGDSALYLCASSEGEETQYFGPGTRLLVL.